The 14 T cell receptor beta chains below all came from one sample that was sequenced in a study of cytomegalovirus exposure and HLA in healthy donors. Clones were read by immunoSEQ multiplex PCR, and TCRdb kept only the in-frame ones, dropping some. The repertoire holds about 170,000 clones, with 85% to 90% as singletons. The source material was PBMCs. The receptors were gathered from a woman younger than 45 in good health and CMV-seronegative.

V usage is TRBV5-1 and J usage is TRBJ2-2, with a possible D match to TRBD1 (6 bases). V was pared by 7 bases and J by 5 bases, with 15 bases between. Germline CDR1 SGHRS, CDR2 YFSETQ. CDR3 length: 14 residues. CDR3 nucleotide sequence: TGCGCCAGCGGGCCCCCAGGGGCTACCGGGGAGCTGTTTTTT. Translation gives CASGPPGATGELFF. The full variable domain, its missing parts supplied by reference TRBV5-1 and TRBJ2-2, is KAGVTQTPRYLIKTRGQQVTLSCSPISGHRSVSWYQQTPGQGLQFLFEYFSETQRNKGNFPGRFSGRQFSNSRSEMNVSTLELGDSALYLCASGPPGATGELFFGEGSRLTVL.

V is TRBV13 and J is TRBJ2-2, with TRBD2 matching over 11 bases. Trimming took 1 base from V and 8 from J; bases not matched to a gene: 3. Germline V CDR1 and CDR2: PRHDT, FYEKMQ (reference sequence). The CDR3 runs to 15 residues. CDR3 nucleotides: TGTGCCAGCAGCTTAGCACTAGCGGGGGCTGGGGAGCTGTTTTTT. This gives the protein CASSLALAGAGELFF.

This chain uses TRBV7-9 with TRBJ2-7, with 12 bases matching TRBD1. The J segment lost 9 bases and the V segment lost 4 bases, leaving 10 bases of the junction unmatched. Germline V gene lookup returns CDR1 SEHNR and CDR2 FQNEAQ (reference sequence). This CDR3 is built from 15 residues. The CDR3 loop is CASSSGQGAKLAQYF. As DNA, the CDR3 is TGTGCCAGCAGCTCGGGACAGGGGGCGAAGTTAGCGCAGTACTTC.

This rearrangement joins TRBV7-9 to TRBJ2-7, with 10 bases aligning to TRBD1. V lost 4 bases, J lost 6 bases, and 3 bases stayed unmatched. Germline CDR1 and CDR2: SEHNR and FQNEAQ (reference sequence). The CDR3 sequence is 13 residues long. The CDR3 loop is CASSSRDRGEQYF. CDR3 coding DNA: TGTGCCAGCAGCTCCCGGGACAGGGGCGAGCAGTACTTC.

Only one count was recorded for this clone. The V and J genes are TRBV5-1 and TRBJ2-7; weak D call: TRBD2 (5 bases). Trimming stripped 4 bases from V and 3 bases from J, with 8 bases between. The CDR3 length is 12 residues. Germline V gives CDR1 SGHRS, CDR2 YFSETQ. The CDR3 region is CASSPGNYEQYF. CDR3 nucleotides: TGCGCCAGCAGCCCCGGGAACTACGAGCAGTACTTC. The full variable domain, completed using reference TRBV5-1 and TRBJ2-7, is KAGVTQTPRYLIKTRGQQVTLSCSPISGHRSVSWYQQTPGQGLQFLFEYFSETQRNKGNFPGRFSGRQFSNSRSEMNVSTLELGDSALYLCASSPGNYEQYFGPGTRLTVT.

This rearrangement joins TRBV9 to TRBJ2-1; weak D call: TRBD2 (7 bases). Germline CDR1 and CDR2: SGDLS and YYNGEE. The CDR3 contains 16 residues. With 1 base removed from V and 8 bases from J, the gap between germline ends came to 19 bases. CDR3 nucleotide sequence: TGTGCCAGCAGCGTACAAGCTTGGGGGGGCTATGATGAGCAGTTCTTC. This sequence encodes CASSVQAWGGYDEQFF.

The rearrangement joins TRBV6-1 to TRBJ2-7; possible D gene TRBD2, 5 bases. V lost 2 bases and J lost 0, with 5 bases in between. The CDR3 is 13 residues long. Germline CDR1 MNHNS, CDR2 SASEGT. Here the CDR3 reads CASSERDSYEQYF. The CDR3 bases are TGTGCCAGCAGTGAACGGGACTCCTACGAGCAGTACTTC.

The chain recombines TRBV5-4 with TRBJ1-6; tentative D call: TRBD1 (5 bases). This CDR3 has 15 residues. The germline V gene has CDR1 SGHNT and CDR2 YYREEE (reference sequence). Trimming stripped 5 bases from V and 9 bases from J, with 18 bases between. The CDR3: CASSPQGGGGSPLHF. The CDR3 DNA follows: TGTGCCAGCAGTCCCCAGGGAGGAGGCGGTTCACCCCTCCACTTT.

The rearrangement links TRBV19 to TRBJ1-1, with D perhaps TRBD1 (6 bases). This CDR3 is built from 15 residues. V was shortened by 3 bases and J by 0 bases, with 11 bases between the two germline ends. Germline CDR1 and CDR2: LNHDA and SQIVND (reference sequence). The chain's CDR3 is CASSISGHMNTEAFF. In nucleotides, the CDR3 is TGTGCCAGTAGTATCTCGGGACATATGAACACTGAAGCTTTCTTT.

This rearrangement joins TRBV4-3 to TRBJ2-3, with D unclear. There are 14 residues in the CDR3. The germline V and J ends were trimmed by 0 bases and 1 base, with 5 bases remaining between them. Looked up from germline, CDR1 is LGHNA and CDR2 is YSLEER. CDR3 coding DNA: TGCGCCAGCAGCCAAGATGTCGGCACAGATACGCAGTATTTT. It yields the protein CASSQDVGTDTQYF.

This rearrangement joins TRBV6-1 to TRBJ2-3, with 9 positions matching TRBD2. The length of the CDR3 is 17 residues. From germline, CDR1 is MNHNS and CDR2 SASEGT. After removal of 1 base from V and 2 bases from J, the junction contained 7 bases not matched to a gene. The CDR3 region is CASSEDTKRGDTDTQYF. The DNA for the CDR3 is TGTGCCAGCAGTGAAGACACAAAGCGGGGGGACACAGATACGCAGTATTTT.

J is TRBJ2-7 and V is TRBV7-9; D not certain. With 4 bases removed from V and 3 bases from J, the gap between germline ends came to 4 bases. Germline V gives CDR1 SEHNR, CDR2 FQNEAQ (reference sequence). This CDR3 is 11 amino acids long. This CDR3 reads CASSWSYEQYF. In nucleotides, the CDR3 is TGTGCCAGCAGCTGGAGCTACGAGCAGTACTTC.

This clone has a single count. The chain is built from TRBV9 and TRBJ2-1, with D perhaps matching TRBD1 (6 bases). Germline lookup yields CDR1 SGDLS and CDR2 YYNGEE. The ends were cut back, 0 bases at V and 5 bases at J, with 12 bases in the middle. The CDR3 spans 15 residues. The CDR3 nucleotides read TGTGCCAGCAGCGTAGCAGGGGACACCAACAATGAGCAGTTCTTC. Its translation is CASSVAGDTNNEQFF. Looking up the rest from reference TRBV9 and TRBJ2-1 gives the full variable domain: DSGVTQTPKHLITATGQRVTLRCSPRSGDLSVYWYQQSLDQGLQFLIQYYNGEERAKGNILERFSAQQFPDLHSELNLSSLELGDSALYFCASSVAGDTNNEQFFGPGTRLTVL.

This chain uses TRBV27 with TRBJ1-2, with D possibly being TRBD1 (5 bases). The germline V gene has CDR1 MNHEY and CDR2 SMNVEV (reference sequence). V was trimmed by 3 bases and J by 5 bases, leaving 25 bases between them. The CDR3 covers 18 residues. As DNA, the CDR3 is TGTGCCAGCAGTTTTTCCCCTTTGTCGACAGCACAGCAATATGGCTACACCTTC. It encodes CASSFSPLSTAQQYGYTF.